The entry below describes one T cell receptor beta chain. The antigen remains unidentified. The sample originates from a study of Ad26.COV2.S vaccination and SARS-CoV-2 variants. CDR1 and CDR2 from the germline V gene are SNHLY and FYNNEI. The CDR3 loop spans 13 amino acids. Trimming took 2 bases from V and 9 from J, leaving 11 bases between them. Study-wide findings and caveats: Spike-specific TCR breadth was greater after Ad26.COV2.S than placebo.

Profiled with immunoSEQ multiplex PCR; TCRdb holds only in-frame clones, not every one. The data show about 440,000 clones, with about 92% seen just once and around 4.2% held by the top ten. Treatment described: around 19 received Ad26.COV2.S at low or high dose, single or two shots; roughly five received placebo; per-sample allocation not given. Specimen acquisition occurred on day 63 following the initial vaccine or placebo injection. The gene calls are TRBV2 and TRBJ2-1; D is undetermined. Here the sequenced sample was peripheral blood, taken in a trial of Ad26.COV2.S vaccine versus placebo. The TCR comes from a person aged 18-60 years who received the Ad26.COV2.S COVID-19 vaccine or a placebo. The DNA for the CDR3 is TGTGCCAGCAGTGAAAACATTTCTTCTGAGCAGTTCTTC. Protein product: CASSENISSEQFF.